This T cell receptor (beta chain) originates from a study of T cell responses to AZD1222 COVID-19 vaccine. General study points: Just a handful of AZD1222 recipients were seropositive at baseline. The breadth and depth of Spike-specific TCRs increased once two AZD1222 doses had been given.

Germline CDR1 is SGHTA and CDR2 is FQGNSA. The CDR3 spans 12 residues. Trimming pared 5 bases from V and 5 bases from J, leaving 9 bases between. Libraries were prepared by immunoSEQ multiplex PCR; TCRdb keeps only in-frame clonotypes and omits some of them. The sample contains roughly 110,000 clones, approximately 90% of which appear only once. About this clone itself: Its matching antigen is unknown.

This specimen consisted of peripheral blood, obtained 28 days after the second AZD1222 dose. V and J are TRBV7-2 and TRBJ1-1; a possible D gene is TRBD1 (6 bases). The TCR was taken from an adult who received the AZD1222 COVID-19 vaccine. CDR3 nucleotides: TGTGCCAGCAGCCCAGGGGTTACTGAAGCTTTCTTT. This gives the protein CASSPGVTEAFF.